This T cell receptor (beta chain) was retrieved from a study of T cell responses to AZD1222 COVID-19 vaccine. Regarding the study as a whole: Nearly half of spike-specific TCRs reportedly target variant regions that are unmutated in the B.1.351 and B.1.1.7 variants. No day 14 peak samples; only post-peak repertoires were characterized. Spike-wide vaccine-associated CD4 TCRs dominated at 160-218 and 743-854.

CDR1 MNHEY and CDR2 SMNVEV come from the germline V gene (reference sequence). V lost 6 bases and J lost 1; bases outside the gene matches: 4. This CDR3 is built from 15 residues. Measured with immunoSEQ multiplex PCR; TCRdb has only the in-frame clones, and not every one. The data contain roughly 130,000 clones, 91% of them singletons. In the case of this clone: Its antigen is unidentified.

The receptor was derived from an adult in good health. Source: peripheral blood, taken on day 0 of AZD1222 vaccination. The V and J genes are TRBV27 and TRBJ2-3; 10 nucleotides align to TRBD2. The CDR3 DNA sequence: TGTGCCAGCAGCCAGCGGGAGGGCCGCACAGATACGCAGTATTTT. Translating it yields CASSQREGRTDTQYF.